The 8 T cell receptor beta chains listed next were all sequenced from one sample in a study of T cell clonality in common variable immunodeficiency. Study conclusions and caveats: Reportedly, TCR beta sequences from common variable immunodeficiency showed fewer deletions and N-nucleotide insertions.

No antigens are known for them. Assay: immunoSEQ multiplex PCR; the TCRdb copy retains only in-frame clones and omits some. The table lists 30,000 to 40,000 clones, with no singletons. Sequencing was performed on peripheral blood mononuclear cells. The receptors were gathered from a human donor with common variable immunodeficiency.

This clone was recorded at least ten times. The read terminates 3 residues ahead of where the CDR3 ends, so the germline J gene completes it. The V call is TRBV5-6, the J call TRBJ1-5; 10 bases are shared with TRBD1. J gave up 5 bases and V 2 bases, and 4 bases lay outside the gene matches. Germline CDR1 is SGHDT and CDR2 is YYEEEE. The CDR3 length is 15 residues. The CDR3: CASSFTGTGDQPQHF. CDR3 DNA (partial): TGTGCCAGCAGCTTTACCGGGACAGGGGATCAGCCC.

This clone was counted many times. The read is 3 residues too short to cover the CDR3 end, so that end is filled in from the germline J gene. The chain is built from TRBV2 and TRBJ1-5, with TRBD1 identical over 7 bases. The trim removed 4 bases at V and 1 base at J, leaving 4 bases unmatched. The CDR3 is 15 residues long. CDR1 is SNHLY and CDR2 is FYNNEI in the germline V gene. The covered CDR3 bases are TGTGCCAGCAGTGGTCCAGGGGGGAGCAATCAGCCC. Its protein is CASSGPGGSNQP. The whole CDR3 sequence is CASSGPGGSNQPQHF.

This clone has more than one count but fewer than ten. With the read ending 3 residues before the CDR3 end, the germline J gene is used to fill in that end. The chain couples TRBV7-6 to TRBJ2-3; 8 nucleotides match TRBD2. CDR1 is SGHVS, CDR2 FNYEAQ, per germline. The CDR3 is made up of 17 amino acids. V lost 1 base to trimming and J lost 6 bases; unmatched junction nucleotides: 12. CDR3 sequence reads: CASSLGVGRGVDDTQYF. The covered CDR3 bases are TGTGCCAGCAGCTTAGGGGTGGGGCGGGGGGTCGACGATACG. Full variable domain (missing parts from reference TRBV7-6 and TRBJ2-3): GAGVSQSPRYKVTKRGQDVALRCDPISGHVSLYWYRQALGQGPEFLTYFNYEAQQDKSGLPNDRFSAERPEGSISTLTIQRTEQRDSAMYRCASSLGVGRGVDDTQYFGPGTRLTVL.

At least ten counts were recorded for this clone. The read halts 3 residues ahead of the CDR3 end, with the missing end drawn from the germline J gene. The chain carries TRBV20-1 and TRBJ2-5; D is perhaps TRBD2 (5 bases). The V end was cut by 0 bases, the J end by 5 bases, with 13 bases between. This CDR3 has 14 amino acids. The V gene's germline CDR1 is DFQATT and CDR2 SNEGSKA (reference sequence). The CDR3 region is CSARDPGVQETQYF. The sequenced CDR3 bases are TGCAGTGCTAGAGATCCCGGGGTTCAGGAGACC.

This clone was detected many times. The CDR3 region is CASSDGTGTNEKLFF. The covered CDR3 bases are TGTGCCAGCAGCGACGGGACAGGGACTAATGAAAAA. The chain is built from TRBV7-7 and TRBJ1-4; TRBD1 agrees at 9 bases. The read finishes 3 residues shy of the CDR3 end, and the germline J gene is used to complete it. The V segment lost 5 bases and the J segment 2 bases; nucleotides outside the gene matches: 3. The germline gives CDR1 SSHAT, CDR2 FNYEAQ (reference sequence). The CDR3 runs 15 residues.

This clone was observed many times. From the germline J gene comes the end of the CDR3, since the read stops 3 residues before it. The chain employs TRBV20-1 and TRBJ2-3, with D perhaps TRBD1 (6 bases). The germline CDR1 and CDR2 sequences are DFQATT and SNEGSKA (reference sequence). This CDR3 has 14 residues. Trimming removed 6 bases from V and 6 bases from J, with 19 bases in between. This chain's CDR3 is CSARAGAVPDTQYF. CDR3 DNA, as far as it was read: TGCAGTGCCAGGGCAGGGGCGGTGCCGGATACG.

This clone occurred a few times. From the germline J gene comes the end of the CDR3, since the read stops 3 residues before it. V and J are TRBV10-2 and TRBJ2-1; 9 nucleotides match TRBD2. CDR3 length: 17 residues. The germline CDR1 and CDR2 sequences are WSHSY and SAAADI. The junction had 15 bases not matched to a gene; V was cut back by 8 bases and J by 4 bases. The CDR3 loop is CASPRLADRTLYNEQFF. The covered CDR3 bases are TGCGCCAGCCCAAGACTAGCGGACCGAACCTTATACAATGAG.

With respect to this clone: The read ends 3 residues shy of where the CDR3 ends; the end is completed using the germline J gene. This chain links TRBV30 with TRBJ2-5; 10 bases line up with TRBD1. The germline gives CDR1 GTSNPN, CDR2 SVGIG (reference sequence). V was pared by 8 bases and J by 4 bases, with 1 base of the junction left unmatched. The CDR3 spans 11 residues. The DNA read from the CDR3 is TGTGCCGGACAGGGGGTAGAGACC. It translates to CAGQGVET. The complete CDR3 sequence is CAGQGVETQYF.